A single sample gave rise to the 31 T cell receptor beta chains below, sequenced in a study of T cell responses to AZD1222 COVID-19 vaccine. The data were produced by immunoSEQ multiplex PCR, yet TCRdb's version contains in-frame clones alone and is incomplete. The sample records about 120,000 clones, approximately 90% being singletons. Sequenced material: peripheral blood, taken 28 days after the second dose of the MenACWY control vaccine. Every receptor here comes from an adult who received the MenACWY meningococcal vaccine as a control.

The genes are TRBV24-1 and TRBJ1-5; TRBD1 agrees at 11 bases. V was pared by 7 bases and J by 1 base, with 8 bases of the junction left unmatched. Germline assignment: CDR1 KGHDR and CDR2 SFDVKD. The CDR3 covers 17 residues. The CDR3 loop is CATSKGTGGGSNQPQHF. As DNA, the CDR3 is TGTGCCACCAGCAAAGGGACAGGGGGGGGAAGCAATCAGCCCCAGCATTTT.

This chain uses TRBV28 with TRBJ2-3; D unclear. Germline CDR1 and CDR2: MDHEN and SYDVKM. This CDR3 spans 13 amino acids. V lost 6 bases to trimming and J lost 8 bases, with 15 bases between them. The CDR3 is CASSLEWVGTQYF. As DNA, the CDR3 is TGTGCCAGCAGCCTTGAGTGGGTCGGTACGCAGTATTTT.

This clone was seen a single time. This rearrangement joins TRBV7-6 to TRBJ2-5; D uncertain. The CDR3 runs 14 residues. Germline-derived CDR1 and CDR2 are SGHVS and FNYEAQ. V was clipped by 2 bases and J by 1 base, with 8 bases between them. Here the CDR3 DNA reads TGTGCCAGCAGCTTATTGGGCCTCCAAGAGACCCAGTACTTC. Its protein is CASSLLGLQETQYF.

The chain joins TRBV27 to TRBJ1-5, with no clear D. Germline V CDR1 and CDR2: MNHEY, SMNVEV (reference sequence). The CDR3 extends over 15 amino acids. V gave up 3 bases and J gave up 1 base, with 10 bases separating them. CDR3 nucleotides: TGTGCCAGCAGTTTGCTCCCAGCAAGCAATCAGCCCCAGCATTTT. It translates to CASSLLPASNQPQHF.

The chain employs TRBV6-4 and TRBJ2-6; D is unclear. V dropped 6 bases and J dropped 3 bases, with 6 bases sitting between them. Germline CDR1 is MRHNA and CDR2 is SNTAGT. The CDR3 has 13 residues. The CDR3 DNA is TGTGCCAGCAGCCAGGATGGGGCCAACGTCCTGACTTTC. Translation: CASSQDGANVLTF.

The rearrangement uses TRBV4-3 and TRBJ1-5; D is undetermined. The CDR3 runs 15 residues. Trimming took off 0 bases at V and 6 bases at J, with 12 bases between the two ends. Germline CDR1 LGHNA, CDR2 YSLEER. The chain's CDR3 is CASSQDGSGRQPQHF. In DNA form, the CDR3 reads TGCGCCAGCAGCCAAGATGGATCGGGCCGTCAGCCCCAGCATTTT.

This chain connects TRBV7-8 to TRBJ1-1; TRBD1 aligns across 7 bases. The CDR3 loop spans 14 amino acids. Germline V lookup: CDR1 SGHVS, CDR2 FQNEAQ. V was clipped by 0 bases and J by 4 bases; unmatched bases: 2. The chain's CDR3 is CASSLAQGGTEAFF. The CDR3 coding sequence is TGTGCCAGCAGCTTAGCGCAGGGGGGCACTGAAGCTTTCTTT.

The J gene is TRBJ1-1, the V gene TRBV18; the match to TRBD1 covers 9 bases. This CDR3 has 14 amino acids. The J segment lost 1 base and the V segment lost 6 bases, leaving 3 bases of the junction unmatched. CDR1 is KGHSH, CDR2 LQKENI, per germline. For the CDR3, the DNA is TGTGCCAGCTCTGGACAGGGGACGAACACTGAAGCTTTCTTT. It codes for CASSGQGTNTEAFF.

The rearrangement joins TRBV19 to TRBJ2-7; unclear D gene. V dropped 1 base and J dropped 1 base, with 8 bases sitting between them. This CDR3 region has 14 residues. Germline V gene lookup returns CDR1 LNHDA and CDR2 SQIVND (reference sequence). CDR3 sequence (DNA): TGTGCCAGTAGTATAGGGACCGTTTCCTACGAGCAGTACTTC. Amino acids: CASSIGTVSYEQYF.

The chain combines TRBV4-2 with TRBJ2-2, with TRBD1 identical over 7 bases. The junction had 6 bases not matched to a gene; V was cut back by 2 bases and J by 6 bases. CDR3 length: 15 amino acids. The germline CDR1 and CDR2 sequences are LGHNA and YNFKEQ. CDR3 region: CASSQPKGQPGELFF. The CDR3 coding sequence is TGTGCCAGCAGCCAACCAAAGGGACAGCCCGGGGAGCTGTTTTTT.

The gene calls are TRBV5-4 and TRBJ2-3, with a weak D call TRBD2 (5 bases). The germline V gene has CDR1 SGHNT and CDR2 YYREEE (reference sequence). The CDR3 is made up of 16 amino acids. V lost 4 bases, J lost 2 bases, and 17 bases lay in between. CDR3 amino acids: CASSGSGLAYTDTQYF. In nucleotides, the CDR3 is TGTGCCAGCAGCGGGAGTGGCCTCGCCTACACAGATACGCAGTATTTT.

CDR3 loop: CASSARAPSGNTIYF. DNA for the CDR3: TGTGCCAGCAGTGCTAGGGCACCTTCTGGAAACACCATATATTTT. This chain links TRBV2 with TRBJ1-3; D not certain. CDR1 SNHLY and CDR2 FYNNEI come from the germline V gene. V lost 4 bases to trimming and J lost 1 base, with 11 bases between them. The CDR3 length is 15 residues.

The rearrangement links TRBV28 to TRBJ2-1; the D is unclear. This CDR3 spans 14 amino acids. Germline CDR1 is MDHEN and CDR2 is SYDVKM. V was clipped by 3 bases and J by 0 bases, with 6 bases between them. This CDR3 is CASSLRPSYNEQFF. CDR3 DNA sequence: TGTGCCAGCAGTTTGAGGCCCTCCTACAATGAGCAGTTCTTC. Looking up the rest from reference TRBV28 and TRBJ2-1 gives the full variable domain: DVKVTQSSRYLVKRTGEKVFLECVQDMDHENMFWYRQDPGLGLRLIYFSYDVKMKEKGDIPEGYSVSREKKERFSLILESASTNQTSMYLCASSLRPSYNEQFFGPGTRLTVL.

The rearrangement links TRBV7-8 to TRBJ2-3; TRBD1 aligns across 10 bases. The CDR3 is 16 amino acids. J lost 0 bases, V lost 5 bases, and 5 bases had no gene match. Per the germline V gene, CDR1 is SGHVS and CDR2 is FQNEAQ. CDR3 residues: CASSPWTGGSTDTQYF. CDR3 coding DNA: TGTGCCAGCAGCCCGTGGACAGGGGGAAGCACAGATACGCAGTATTTT.

This chain uses TRBV6-5 with TRBJ2-5, with D unresolved. Looked up from germline, CDR1 is MNHEY and CDR2 is SVGAGI. The V gene lost 2 bases and the J gene lost 4 bases, with 8 bases spanning the gap. The CDR3 sequence is 13 residues long. The CDR3 is CASSYNVRETQYF. CDR3 nucleotide sequence: TGTGCCAGCAGTTACAACGTAAGAGAGACCCAGTACTTC.

This clone was seen only once. The CDR3 protein is CASSSDIYGYTF. CDR3 nucleotide sequence: TGCGCCAGCAGCTCAGACATCTATGGCTACACCTTC. The gene calls are TRBV5-1 and TRBJ1-2; D unresolved. Per the germline V gene, CDR1 is SGHRS and CDR2 is YFSETQ. V was clipped by 3 bases and J by 4 bases, with 7 bases between them. The CDR3 is made up of 12 amino acids.

This rearrangement joins TRBV12-3 or TRBV12-4 to TRBJ2-5, with D uncertain. Trimming removed 3 bases at V and 5 bases at J, with 7 bases between. The CDR3 length is 12 residues. CDR3 DNA: TGTGCCAGCAGTTTGGGCTTTGAGACCCAGTACTTC. Residues: CASSLGFETQYF.

The V and J genes are TRBV2 and TRBJ1-5, with 9 bases aligning to TRBD1. CDR1 and CDR2 (germline): SNHLY, FYNNEI. The CDR3 spans 15 residues. Trimming took 5 bases from V and 6 from J; bases not matched to a gene: 8. CDR3 in amino acids: CASSQQGAYTQPQHF. The CDR3 bases are TGTGCCAGCAGTCAACAGGGGGCTTATACTCAGCCCCAGCATTTT.

Written as DNA, the CDR3 is TGTGCCAGCAGTTTTAGGGGGGGCGATTCACCCCTCCACTTT. Amino acid sequence: CASSFRGGDSPLHF. This sequence joins TRBV28 and TRBJ1-6; TRBD1 is a possible D gene (6 bases). The CDR3 runs 14 residues. Per the germline V gene, CDR1 is MDHEN and CDR2 is SYDVKM. V dropped 3 bases and J dropped 8 bases, with 11 bases sitting between them.

The chain has TRBV5-1 and TRBJ1-5; 9 bases line up with TRBD1. The CDR3 length is 14 residues. V shed 4 bases and J 2 bases; nucleotides not matched to a gene: 1. Germline CDR1 reads SGHRS; CDR2 reads YFSETQ. CDR3 in amino acids: CASSTGGGNQPQHF. In nucleotides, the CDR3 is TGCGCCAGCAGCACAGGGGGCGGCAATCAGCCCCAGCATTTT.

The chain joins TRBV27 to TRBJ2-1; 9 nucleotides agree with TRBD2. V lost 2 bases, J lost 9 bases, and 8 bases stayed unmatched. CDR1 and CDR2 (germline): MNHEY, SMNVEV (reference sequence). This CDR3 has 15 amino acids. For the CDR3, the DNA is TGTGCCAGCAGTTTAAAGGCTAGCGGGATTGGTGAGCAGTTCTTC. Protein sequence: CASSLKASGIGEQFF.

This clone was recorded only once. The CDR3 sequence: CASSAGQSATNEKLFF. The CDR3, as DNA: TGTGCCAGCAGCGCGGGACAGTCAGCAACTAATGAAAAACTGTTTTTT. This chain uses TRBV5-4 with TRBJ1-4, with 7 positions matching TRBD1. CDR3 size: 16 residues. The V gene end was trimmed by 4 bases and the J gene end by 0 bases; junction bases not matched to a gene: 6. CDR1 is SGHNT and CDR2 is YYREEE in the germline V gene (reference sequence).

J is TRBJ1-5 and V is TRBV28, with D perhaps matching TRBD1 (6 bases). This CDR3 spans 15 amino acids. CDR1 MDHEN and CDR2 SYDVKM come from the germline V gene. V gave up 5 bases and J gave up 2 bases, with 13 bases separating them. The CDR3 DNA is TGTGCCAGCAGTCGAAGCGCAGGGGGCAATCAGCCCCAGCATTTT. It is translated as CASSRSAGGNQPQHF.

The genes are TRBV6-5 and TRBJ1-6; D possibly corresponds to TRBD1 (5 bases). The CDR3 loop spans 12 amino acids. Trimming stripped 8 bases from V and 7 bases from J, with 9 bases between. Germline V CDR1 and CDR2: MNHEY, SVGAGI. The CDR3 is CASSGGNSPLHF. Written as DNA, the CDR3 is TGTGCCAGCTCGGGGGGGAATTCACCCCTCCACTTT.

The rearrangement joins TRBV2 to TRBJ2-2, with D possibly TRBD1 on 5 matching bases. The CDR3 totals 14 residues. V was shortened by 4 bases and J by 5 bases, with 11 bases between the two germline ends. Germline values: CDR1 SNHLY, CDR2 FYNNEI. The CDR3 DNA is TGTGCCAGCAGTGTCGAAAGACAGACCGGGGAGCTGTTTTTT. Translated, it gives CASSVERQTGELFF.

This rearrangement joins TRBV2 to TRBJ1-1; 7 positions match TRBD1. From germline, CDR1 is SNHLY and CDR2 FYNNEI. With V trimmed by 5 bases and J by 6 bases, 9 bases remained unmatched. The CDR3 has 14 residues. As DNA, the CDR3 is TGTGCCAGCAGTCTCCAGACAGGGACCCCTGAAGCTTTCTTT. Amino acids: CASSLQTGTPEAFF. Supplemented by reference TRBV2 and TRBJ1-1, the full variable domain reads EPEVTQTPSHQVTQMGQEVILRCVPISNHLYFYWYRQILGQKVEFLVSFYNNEISEKSEIFDDQFSVERPDGSNFTLKIRSTKLEDSAMYFCASSLQTGTPEAFFGQGTRLTVV.

DNA for the CDR3: TGTGCCAGCTCAACCGGGACCAGAGGAAACACCATATATTTT. Translated, it gives CASSTGTRGNTIYF. The rearrangement links TRBV18 to TRBJ1-3; maybe TRBD1 (5 bases). V was shortened by 5 bases and J by 4 bases, with 12 bases between the two germline ends. Germline V gene data show CDR1 as KGHSH and CDR2 as LQKENI. This CDR3 contains 14 residues. The whole variable domain, filled in from reference TRBV18 and TRBJ1-3, reads NAGVMQNPRHLVRRRGQEARLRCSPMKGHSHVYWYRQLPEEGLKFMVYLQKENIIDESGMPKERFSAEFPKEGPSILRIQQVVRGDSAAYFCASSTGTRGNTIYFGEGSWLTVV.

The chain has TRBV18 and TRBJ2-1, with 10 positions matching TRBD1. The CDR3 is 18 amino acids. The germline V gene encodes CDR1 KGHSH and CDR2 LQKENI. J gave up 6 bases and V 1 base, and 12 bases lay outside the gene matches. Here the CDR3 DNA reads TGTGCCAGCTCACCACTTTCCGGGACAGGGGTAAGGGTCAATGAGCAGTTCTTC. Protein sequence: CASSPLSGTGVRVNEQFF.

In its sample, this clone was seen a few times. This rearrangement joins TRBV5-1 to TRBJ1-1; no reliable D call. Trimming stripped 2 bases from V and 0 bases from J, with 8 bases between. Germline assignment: CDR1 SGHRS and CDR2 YFSETQ. The CDR3 is 14 residues long. The CDR3 sequence: CASSFSGLNTEAFF. The CDR3 DNA reads as TGCGCCAGCAGCTTCAGTGGCCTGAACACTGAAGCTTTCTTT. The full variable domain, in which reference TRBV5-1 and TRBJ1-1 provide the parts outside the CDR3, is KAGVTQTPRYLIKTRGQQVTLSCSPISGHRSVSWYQQTPGQGLQFLFEYFSETQRNKGNFPGRFSGRQFSNSRSEMNVSTLELGDSALYLCASSFSGLNTEAFFGQGTRLTVV.

The chain couples TRBV1 to TRBJ2-5; the DNA was not used to check the table's D call, TRBD2. TRBV1 is annotated as a pseudogene. CDR3 length equals 11 residues. In DNA form, the CDR3 reads TGCACCAGCAGCCACGCGGGGGCCCAGTACTTC. Its translation: CTSSHAGAQYF.

This sequence joins TRBV7-9 and TRBJ2-7; 14 bases line up with TRBD2. There are 15 residues in the CDR3. Germline loops: CDR1 SEHNR, CDR2 FQNEAQ (reference sequence). Trimming took 5 bases from V and 4 from J; bases not matched to a gene: 4. The CDR3 region has the DNA TGTGCCAGCAGCCCGGGGACTAGCGGGAGTTACGAGCAGTACTTC. Its translation is CASSPGTSGSYEQYF. Combining the CDR3 with reference TRBV7-9 and TRBJ2-7 gives the whole variable domain DTGVSQNPRHKITKRGQNVTFRCDPISEHNRLYWYRQTLGQGPEFLTYFQNEAQLEKSRLLSDRFSAERPKGSFSTLEIQRTEQGDSAMYLCASSPGTSGSYEQYFGPGTRLTVT.